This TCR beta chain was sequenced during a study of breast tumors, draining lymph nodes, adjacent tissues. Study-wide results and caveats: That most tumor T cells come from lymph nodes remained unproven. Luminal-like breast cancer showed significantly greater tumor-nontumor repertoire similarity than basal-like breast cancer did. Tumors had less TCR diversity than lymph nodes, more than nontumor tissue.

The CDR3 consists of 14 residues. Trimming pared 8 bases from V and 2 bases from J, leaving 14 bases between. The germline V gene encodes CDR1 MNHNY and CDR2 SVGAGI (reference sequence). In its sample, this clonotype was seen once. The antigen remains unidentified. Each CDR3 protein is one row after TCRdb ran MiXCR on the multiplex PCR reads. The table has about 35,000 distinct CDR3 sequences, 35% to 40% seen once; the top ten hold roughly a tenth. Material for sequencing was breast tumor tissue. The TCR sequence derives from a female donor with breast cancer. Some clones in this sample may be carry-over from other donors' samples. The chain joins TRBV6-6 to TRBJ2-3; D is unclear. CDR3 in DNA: TGTGCCAGCCGTAGGGATGGAACCACAGATACGCAGTATTTT. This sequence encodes CASRRDGTTDTQYF.